This is a list of T cell receptor beta chains from one sample in a study of shared clonotypes between healthy human individuals. The repertoire was sequenced with immunoSEQ multiplex PCR; TCRdb's copy has only in-frame clones and lacks some. This table has a few million clones, approximately 93% appearing once. Sequencing was done on a sample of naive CD4+ T cells from PBMCs. These receptors all come from a young man in good health. Some clones in this sample may be carry-over from other donors' samples. Both conserved end residues are part of each CDR3. Fields, in order: D gene, clone size, CDR3 length, V gene, J gene, CDR3 DNA, CDR3 protein. D genes are given only for firm matches. Clone size is given for some rows only: seen once, a few or many times, or a class if the clone is expanded.

.,.,15,TRBV5-4,TRBJ2-2,TGTGCCAGCAGCGCGCAGACGGACTATACCGGGGAGCTGTTTTTT,CASSAQTDYTGELFF
.,.,17,TRBV5-1,TRBJ1-2,TGCGCCAGCAGCTTAGGCCTCGGGACGGACAACCTCTATGGCTACACCTTC,CASSLGLGTDNLYGYTF
TRBD1,.,10,TRBV20-1,TRBJ2-1,TGCAGTGCTACTCGGGACAGGCTGTTCTTC,CSATRDRLFF
.,.,12,TRBV5-1,TRBJ2-2,TGCGCCAGCGCCAAAGGGCAGTCCGAGCTGTTTTTT,CASAKGQSELFF
.,.,14,TRBV4-1,TRBJ2-5,TGCGCCAGCAGCCAAGGACAGTACCAAGAGACCCAGTACTTC,CASSQGQYQETQYF
.,.,14,TRBV7-9,TRBJ1-4,TGTGCCAGCAGCTTAGCACCTCTTAATGAAAAACTGTTTTTT,CASSLAPLNEKLFF
.,.,15,TRBV28,TRBJ2-1,TGTGCCAGCAGTTTTCAGGGTAGGTCCTACAATGAGCAGTTCTTC,CASSFQGRSYNEQFF
TRBD1,.,15,TRBV18,TRBJ2-7,TGTGCCAGCTCACCAGCAGGACAGGGGAATGTCAAGCAGTACTTC,CASSPAGQGNVKQYF
TRBD2,.,11,TRBV20-1,TRBJ2-7,TGCAGTGCTAGCGGTAGCGGGAGGGAGTACTTC,CSASGSGREYF
.,.,15,TRBV5-4,TRBJ1-2,TGTGCCAGCAGCCCCCAGCCGAGGGATAACTATGGCTACACCTTC,CASSPQPRDNYGYTF
.,.,16,TRBV27,TRBJ2-5,TGTGCCAGCAGTTCCCCTAGGGGGAGGGCTTGGGAGACCCAGTACTTC,CASSSPRGRAWETQYF
.,.,14,TRBV15,TRBJ1-2,TGTGCCACCAGCAGAGACACCACCAACTATGGCTACACCTTC,CATSRDTTNYGYTF
.,.,15,TRBV19,TRBJ1-3,TGTGCCAGTAGTATCGCCACACGCTCTGGAAACACCATATATTTT,CASSIATRSGNTIYF
TRBD1,.,15,TRBV5-1,TRBJ2-2,TGCGCCAGCAGCCCGGACAGGGCGAACACCGGGGAGCTGTTTTTT,CASSPDRANTGELFF
.,.,15,TRBV18,TRBJ2-1,TGTGCCAGCTCACCGGACCAATCAAACTACAATGAGCAGTTCTTC,CASSPDQSNYNEQFF
TRBD1,.,15,TRBV18,TRBJ1-2,TGTGCCAGCTCACCAGGGACAGACAGAAACTATGGCTACACCTTC,CASSPGTDRNYGYTF
.,.,16,TRBV6-5,TRBJ2-7,TGTGCCAGCAGTTACTCGAATGGCGTCCCAGCCTACGAGCAGTACTTC,CASSYSNGVPAYEQYF
.,.,15,TRBV7-2,TRBJ1-2,TGTGCCAGCAGCTTGAGGATAGGGGGGGCATATGGCTACACCTTC,CASSLRIGGAYGYTF
.,.,13,TRBV28,TRBJ2-2,TGTGCCAGCAGGGCCCCGAACACCGGGGAGCTGTTTTTT,CASRAPNTGELFF
.,once,16,TRBV11-3,TRBJ2-1,TGTGCCAGCAGCTTAAGGGGGAGGGTCTCCTACAATGAGCAGTTCTTC,CASSLRGRVSYNEQFF
TRBD2,once,13,TRBV7-3,TRBJ2-7,TGTGCCAGCAGCTTGACTAGCGACTACGAGCAGTACTTC,CASSLTSDYEQYF
TRBD1,.,15,TRBV28,TRBJ2-7,TGTGCCAGCAGTACCTCCGGGACAGCTTCCTACGAGCAGTACTTC,CASSTSGTASYEQYF
.,.,14,TRBV19,TRBJ1-2,TGTGCCAGTACCACAACCCAGGGAGACGGTGGCTACACCTTC,CASTTTQGDGGYTF
.,.,12,TRBV23-1,TRBJ1-1,TGCGCCAGCAGTGGGACGGCGACTGAAGCTTTCTTT,CASSGTATEAFF
.,.,14,TRBV7-3,TRBJ2-3,TGTGCCAGCAGCCAAGGAAGACACACAGATACGCAGTATTTT,CASSQGRHTDTQYF
.,.,17,TRBV7-9,TRBJ2-2,TGTGCCAGCAGCTTAGCGTTTGGCCTTACGAACACCGGGGAGCTGTTTTTT,CASSLAFGLTNTGELFF
.,.,16,TRBV7-3,TRBJ2-3,TGTGCCAGCAGTTCCGTACTCAGCGGAAGCACAGATACGCAGTATTTT,CASSSVLSGSTDTQYF
.,.,14,TRBV5-1,TRBJ2-5,TGCGCCAGCAGCGCAGCGGGCTACCAAGAGACCCAGTACTTC,CASSAAGYQETQYF
.,.,13,TRBV18,TRBJ2-1,TGTGCCAGCTCAGAAAGGAGGGACAATGAGCAGTTCTTC,CASSERRDNEQFF
TRBD1,.,14,TRBV7-2,TRBJ2-7,TGTGCCAGCAGCCTGGGACAGGGAATATGGGAGCAGTACTTC,CASSLGQGIWEQYF
.,.,16,TRBV7-6,TRBJ1-2,TGTGCCAGCAGCCCCCTTTGGCGGGGCTCGGCCTATGGCTACACCTTC,CASSPLWRGSAYGYTF
.,.,12,TRBV28,TRBJ2-1,TGTGCCAGCAGTTTATCGGACAATGAGCAGTTCTTC,CASSLSDNEQFF
TRBD1,.,16,TRBV4-2,TRBJ2-7,TGTGCCAGCAGCCAGGACGCCGGGACAGGGGGCAGAGAGCAGTACTTC,CASSQDAGTGGREQYF
.,once,14,TRBV5-1,TRBJ2-7,TGCGCCAGCAGAACTGCCCTGAGTGACTACGAGCAGTACTTC,CASRTALSDYEQYF
.,.,11,TRBV29-1,TRBJ2-7,TGCAGCGTTGCTAGATACTACGAGCAGTACTTC,CSVARYYEQYF
.,.,15,TRBV7-9,TRBJ1-2,TGTGCCAGCAGCTTACTCGGAGCCGCTACCTATGGCTACACCTTC,CASSLLGAATYGYTF
.,few,14,TRBV2,TRBJ1-2,TGTGCCAGTCAACCCAACGGAGGGGAGGGCGGCTACACCTTC,CASQPNGGEGGYTF
.,.,16,TRBV11-2,TRBJ2-1,TGTGCCAGCAGCTCCCAAACACGTCTCTCCTACAATGAGCAGTTCTTC,CASSSQTRLSYNEQFF
.,.,14,TRBV7-9,TRBJ2-3,TGTGCCAGCAGCTCGCGGACTACTACAGATACGCAGTATTTT,CASSSRTTTDTQYF
.,.,16,TRBV5-4,TRBJ1-1,TGTGCCAGCAGCTTGGATGGGGCGACCATGAACACTGAAGCTTTCTTT,CASSLDGATMNTEAFF